Here is one T cell receptor beta chain with its context. This record belongs to a study of memory CD8 T cells in hepatitis C reinfection. Study information: Between 55 and 20 weeks before reinfection detection, pre-reinfection samples were drawn.

Time point defined: pre-reinfection, 55 to 20 weeks before reinfection detection. Sorted cells were sequenced directly ex vivo without any in vitro expansion. The Montreal HEPCO cohort supplied donors who inject drugs. Some clones are missing from TCRdb's copy, which holds only in-frame ones; the method was immunoSEQ multiplex PCR. In the table there are about 50,000 clones, roughly 91% of which are singletons. Germline V CDR1 and CDR2: SGHNT, YYREEE (reference sequence). CDR3 length equals 13 residues. The V segment lost 4 bases and the J segment 4 bases; nucleotides outside the gene matches: 2. This rearrangement joins TRBV5-4 to TRBJ1-1, with 9 positions matching TRBD1. The sequencing sample was made of naive CD8+ T cells sorted from blood. The sequence came from a young man with hepatitis C virus infection. The CDR3 sequence: CASSPGQGTEAFF. In DNA form, the CDR3 reads TGTGCCAGCAGCCCGGGACAGGGCACTGAAGCTTTCTTT.